A single sample is the source of the 15 T cell receptor beta chains below, sequenced in a study of cytomegalovirus exposure and HLA in healthy donors. PCR was performed using 60 Vbeta and 13 Jbeta primers. The table came from immunoSEQ multiplex PCR; TCRdb's copy has only in-frame clones and leaves some out. Among some 65,000 clones, around 80% were seen once, and the ten largest hold approximately 2.9%. The sequenced sample consisted of PBMCs. The receptors here all came from a girl between 5 and 17 years old in good health and CMV-seropositive.

This clone was picked up one time. V and J are TRBV30 and TRBJ1-2; TRBD1 is a possible D gene (6 bases). This CDR3 is built from 11 residues. Germline CDR1 GTSNPN, CDR2 SVGIG (reference sequence). The germline V and J ends were trimmed by 5 bases and 6 bases, with 10 bases remaining between them. The CDR3 is CAWAHRDGYTF. The DNA of the CDR3 is TGTGCCTGGGCCCACAGGGATGGCTACACCTTC. Filled out from reference TRBV30 and TRBJ1-2, the complete variable domain reads SQTIHQWPATLVQPVGSPLSLECTVEGTSNPNLYWYRQAAGRGLQLLFYSVGIGQISSEVPQNLSASRPQDRQFILSSKKLLLSDSGFYLCAWAHRDGYTFGSGTRLTVV.

The chain is built from TRBV7-2 and TRBJ1-2; D unresolved. Trimming took off 5 bases at V and 1 base at J, with 14 bases between the two ends. There are 15 residues in the CDR3. CDR1 and CDR2 (germline): SGHTA, FQGNSA. As DNA, the CDR3 is TGTGCCAGCAGCCCAGTTAGCGGGGATAACTATGGCTACACCTTC. Translation: CASSPVSGDNYGYTF. The full variable domain, in which reference TRBV7-2 and TRBJ1-2 provide the parts outside the CDR3, is GAGVSQSPSNKVTEKGKDVELRCDPISGHTALYWYRQSLGQGLEFLIYFQGNSAPDKSGLPSDRFSAERTGGSVSTLTIQRTQQEDSAVYLCASSPVSGDNYGYTFGSGTRLTVV.

CDR3 protein: CASSVAAGVGYNEQFF. As DNA, the CDR3 is TGTGCCAGCAGCGTAGCAGCAGGGGTGGGGTACAATGAGCAGTTCTTC. The J gene is TRBJ2-1, the V gene TRBV9, with a possible D match to TRBD1 (6 bases). Germline CDR1 and CDR2: SGDLS and YYNGEE. The CDR3 loop spans 16 amino acids. The ends were cut back, 0 bases at V and 4 bases at J, with 14 bases in the middle.

This clone has a single count. The rearrangement joins TRBV28 to TRBJ1-1, with D tentatively TRBD1 (5 bases). Looked up from germline, CDR1 is MDHEN and CDR2 is SYDVKM. The CDR3 is 13 amino acids. V lost 3 bases to trimming and J lost 1 base, with 6 bases between them. In DNA, the CDR3 is TGTGCCAGCAGTTTCCAGGGGAACACTGAAGCTTTCTTT. It codes for CASSFQGNTEAFF. Full variable domain (rest looked up from reference TRBV28 and TRBJ1-1): DVKVTQSSRYLVKRTGEKVFLECVQDMDHENMFWYRQDPGLGLRLIYFSYDVKMKEKGDIPEGYSVSREKKERFSLILESASTNQTSMYLCASSFQGNTEAFFGQGTRLTVV.

This rearrangement joins TRBV5-4 to TRBJ1-6, with 7 bases matching TRBD1. The CDR3 has 15 residues. The germline CDR1 and CDR2 sequences are SGHNT and YYREEE (reference sequence). Trimming at V came to 4 bases and at J to 5 bases, leaving 6 bases not matched to a gene. The chain's CDR3 is CASSPGQADNSPLHF. The CDR3, as DNA: TGTGCCAGCAGCCCAGGACAGGCCGATAATTCACCCCTCCACTTT.

This chain links TRBV5-6 with TRBJ2-7, with TRBD1 as a possible D gene (5 bases). Trimming took 4 bases from V and 3 from J, leaving 8 bases between them. Germline-derived CDR1 and CDR2 are SGHDT and YYEEEE. The CDR3 extends over 12 amino acids. This CDR3 is CASSQTDYEQYF. The CDR3 DNA follows: TGTGCCAGCAGCCAGACAGACTACGAGCAGTACTTC.

The chain employs TRBV21-1 and TRBJ1-4; TRBD1, the table's D call, was not compared with the DNA. TRBV21-1 is a recognized pseudogene. The CDR3 consists of 13 residues. In DNA, the CDR3 is TGTGCCGGGAAGACAGGTGGAAATGAAAAACTGTTTTTT. It is translated as CAGKTGGNEKLFF.

The chain carries TRBV7-2 and TRBJ1-3, with D possibly being TRBD1 (5 bases). The germline V gene encodes CDR1 SGHTA and CDR2 FQGNSA. With 2 bases removed from V and 0 bases from J, the gap between germline ends came to 11 bases. The CDR3 loop spans 16 amino acids. CDR3 region: CASSLTGGYSGNTIYF. For the CDR3, the DNA is TGTGCCAGCAGCTTAACAGGAGGGTACTCTGGAAACACCATATATTTT.

This chain joins TRBV10-3 and TRBJ2-5; TRBD2 matches 9 bases. The CDR3 contains 15 residues. The trim removed 4 bases at V and 3 bases at J, leaving 6 bases unmatched. From germline, CDR1 is ENHRY and CDR2 SYGVKD. CDR3 sequence: CAISGAGTSKETQYF. DNA for the CDR3: TGTGCCATCAGTGGGGCCGGGACTAGCAAAGAGACCCAGTACTTC.

The gene calls are TRBV5-1 and TRBJ2-7, with D perhaps matching TRBD1 (5 bases). Germline loops: CDR1 SGHRS, CDR2 YFSETQ. V was shortened by 0 bases and J by 3 bases, with 7 bases between the two germline ends. CDR3 length: 13 amino acids. The CDR3 region has the DNA TGCGCCAGCAGCTTGGGACAGAACTACGAGCAGTACTTC. Amino acids: CASSLGQNYEQYF.

This chain joins TRBV28 and TRBJ2-3; 8 bases line up with TRBD2. The CDR3 has 19 amino acids. Germline CDR1 reads MDHEN; CDR2 reads SYDVKM. The ends lost 2 bases at V and 1 base at J; junction bases unmatched: 14. This chain's CDR3 is CASSLTPSSRGGRTDTQYF. Written as DNA, the CDR3 is TGTGCCAGCAGTTTAACCCCCTCTTCACGCGGGGGGCGCACAGATACGCAGTATTTT.

The sample holds one count of this clone. The rearrangement links TRBV29-1 to TRBJ2-3; D perhaps matches TRBD1 (5 bases). This CDR3 comprises 11 residues. The germline V gene encodes CDR1 SQVTM and CDR2 ANQGSEA. DNA of the CDR3: TGCACGGGTCGACAGACAGATACGCAGTATTTT. This codes for CTGRQTDTQYF.

Points on this clone: The same CDR3 also results from other DNA sequences found in this sample. The chain employs TRBV7-2 and TRBJ1-1; 7 bases map to TRBD1. The CDR3 is 14 amino acids. V gave up 3 bases and J gave up 0 bases; unmatched junction bases: 1. Germline loops: CDR1 SGHTA, CDR2 FQGNSA. The CDR3 DNA sequence: TGTGCCAGCAGCTTCGACAGGGTGAACACTGAAGCTTTCTTT. Its protein product is CASSFDRVNTEAFF.

The CDR3 DNA reads as TGCGCCAGCAGCCAAGTGACTGGACAGGGCTATGGCTACACCTTC. It encodes CASSQVTGQGYGYTF. The V gene is TRBV4-3, the J gene TRBJ1-2; 8 nucleotides match TRBD1. The CDR3 totals 15 residues. Germline CDR1 is LGHNA and CDR2 is YSLEER. V lost 1 base, J lost 4 bases, and 5 bases stayed unmatched.

This rearrangement joins TRBV15 to TRBJ1-5; D is unclear. CDR1 and CDR2 (germline): LNHNV, YYDKDF (reference sequence). The CDR3 extends over 13 amino acids. V was clipped by 7 bases and J by 8 bases, with 15 bases between them. The DNA of the CDR3 is TGTGCCACCAATAGAGGGATAGGAGAGCCCCAGCATTTT. Translated: CATNRGIGEPQHF.